These T cell receptor beta chains were read from a single sample in a study of OX40 agonist ivuxolimab in advanced cancers. Libraries were prepared by immunoSEQ multiplex PCR; TCRdb keeps only in-frame clonotypes and omits some of them. The sample has around 67,000 clones; roughly 87% are singletons. Sequencing used CD4+ or CD8+ T cells sorted from blood, obtained in a trial of the OX40 agonist ivuxolimab. These receptors were collected from an adult with an advanced solid tumor such as melanoma, head and neck, liver or kidney cancer. Each CDR3 is given with its conserved first and last residue. Expanded clones are given a class, and other clones once, few, many or no size at all.

V	J	size	CDR3
TRBV14	TRBJ1-2	few	CASSLGRGYGYTF
TRBV28	TRBJ2-4	NA	CASSLFRVTNIQYF
TRBV7-9	TRBJ1-1	NA	CASSLALGGYAEAFF
TRBV19	TRBJ2-2	once	CATQTGGRRTGELFF
TRBV4-3	TRBJ2-2	NA	CASSQDLGGSGGTGELFF
TRBV28	TRBJ1-5	NA	CASSFPDYWGTGNQPQHF
TRBV27	TRBJ2-5	NA	CASSWGPAGETQYF
TRBV6-6	TRBJ2-3	NA	CASSYSGPPTDTQYF
TRBV4-1	TRBJ2-1	NA	CASSPTLAGGYNEQFF
TRBV6-1	TRBJ1-2	NA	CASREVTDGYTF
TRBV9	TRBJ2-7	NA	CASSEGGLAGSYEQYF
TRBV7-2	TRBJ2-7	few	CASSLAYGGEQYF
TRBV6-6	TRBJ2-7	once	CASRRGQGTYEQYF
TRBV19	TRBJ2-1	NA	CASSMSAVRNEQFF
TRBV6-5	TRBJ2-7	NA	CASSLRRDLYEQYF
TRBV2	TRBJ1-1	NA	CASIPRRDGEAFF
TRBV18	TRBJ2-1	NA	CASSPSGLAVSSYNEQFF
TRBV5-5	TRBJ1-1	NA	CASSLPQNTEAFF
TRBV19	TRBJ1-1	NA	CASSTAANTEAFF
TRBV19	TRBJ2-1	few	CATLAGLASYNEQFF
TRBV18	TRBJ2-2	NA	CASSPQTSNTGELFF
TRBV25-1	TRBJ2-1	few	CASKGTSEQFF
TRBV11-2	TRBJ2-3	NA	CASSFSPGKADTQYF
TRBV7-2	TRBJ2-3	NA	CASSTRLASDTQYF
TRBV25-1	TRBJ1-2	NA	CASSDTTVNYGYTF
TRBV5-1	TRBJ1-4	NA	CASAGGRDEKLFF
TRBV6-1	TRBJ1-3	NA	CASSVTGDRNTIYF
TRBV4-3	TRBJ1-2	NA	CASSRNLGTGWNDGYTF
TRBV28	TRBJ2-7	NA	CASTPGTGRPYEQYF
TRBV6-1	TRBJ1-5	NA	CASRHPNQPQHF
TRBV14	TRBJ1-1	once	CASSRGVNTEAFF
TRBV18	TRBJ1-2	NA	CASSPRESANYGYTF
TRBV19	TRBJ2-3	NA	CASSAPGTDTQYF
TRBV6-5	TRBJ1-2	NA	CASSYGLRHGYTF
TRBV2	TRBJ1-3	NA	CASSEGFPSGNTIYF
TRBV9	TRBJ1-1	few	CASSVEVGHTEAFF
TRBV15	TRBJ2-1	NA	CATSRAPGGGRDEQFF
TRBV19	TRBJ1-5	NA	CASTIRTGASNQPQHF
TRBV29-1	TRBJ2-1	few	CSVEEGGGGEQFF
TRBV5-1	TRBJ2-4	NA	CASSSPGTGAKNIQYF
TRBV9	TRBJ2-5	NA	CASSGGQGARGETQYF
TRBV15	TRBJ1-2	NA	CATSRDRGIPYGYTF
TRBV19	TRBJ2-7	NA	CASSTRGRGGEQYF
TRBV5-1	TRBJ2-5	NA	CASSSLDWQETQYF
TRBV29-1	TRBJ1-5	NA	CSVKTGGNQPQHF
TRBV28	TRBJ2-1	NA	CASVAGALVNEQFF
TRBV6-4	TRBJ1-2	once	CASSAREGYGYTF
TRBV27	TRBJ2-3	NA	CASSLVADFGDTQYF
TRBV4-1	TRBJ1-4	NA	CASSRGGFGEKLFF
TRBV7-8	TRBJ2-1	NA	CASSLVIGGGEDEQFF
TRBV5-4	TRBJ2-5	NA	CASSLLEYQETQYF
TRBV5-1	TRBJ2-3	NA	CASSSANRGVTDTQYF
TRBV5-4	TRBJ1-4	NA	CASSPGTGSTNEKLFF
TRBV14	TRBJ1-3	NA	CASSLQAGGNTIYF
TRBV6-5	TRBJ2-1	NA	CASRTSIRPWGEQFF
TRBV7-6	TRBJ1-1	NA	CASSLVSQNTEAFF
TRBV7-3	TRBJ2-1	NA	CASSPVHGSKEQFF
TRBV27	TRBJ1-3	NA	CASSPTPGKSGNTIYF
TRBV7-2	TRBJ2-7	NA	CASSRWSSYEQYF